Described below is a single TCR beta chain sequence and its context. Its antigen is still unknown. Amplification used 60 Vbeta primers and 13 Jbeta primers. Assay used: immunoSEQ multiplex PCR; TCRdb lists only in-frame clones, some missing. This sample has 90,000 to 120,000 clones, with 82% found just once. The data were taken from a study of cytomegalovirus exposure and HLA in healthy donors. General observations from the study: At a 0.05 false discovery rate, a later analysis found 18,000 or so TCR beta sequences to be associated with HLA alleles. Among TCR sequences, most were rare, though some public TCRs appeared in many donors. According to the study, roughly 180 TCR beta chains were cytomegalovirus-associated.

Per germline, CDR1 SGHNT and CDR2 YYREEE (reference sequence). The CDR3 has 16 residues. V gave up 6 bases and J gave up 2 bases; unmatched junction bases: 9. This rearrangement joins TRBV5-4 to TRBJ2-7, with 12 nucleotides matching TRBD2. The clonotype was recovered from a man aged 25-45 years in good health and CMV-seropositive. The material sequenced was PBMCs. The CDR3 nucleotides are TGTGCCAGCACCGACCTACTAGCGGGGGGAACCTACGAGCAGTACTTC. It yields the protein CASTDLLAGGTYEQYF. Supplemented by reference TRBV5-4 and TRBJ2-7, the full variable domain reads ETGVTQSPTHLIKTRGQQVTLRCSSQSGHNTVSWYQQALGQGPQFIFQYYREEENGRGNFPPRFSGLQFPNYSSELNVNALELDDSALYLCASTDLLAGGTYEQYFGPGTRLTVT.